This T cell receptor beta chain was captured in a study of T cells after somatic rescue of genetic block. Only in-frame clones appear in the TCRdb table, and some are missing; sequencing was by immunoSEQ multiplex PCR. The table records approximately 65,000 clones, 80% to 95% of them present only once. This TCR was recovered from a man aged 40-49 years. The sample consisted of peripheral blood mononuclear cells (PBMCs).

Here the CDR3 DNA reads TGTGCCAGCAGCCTGTCGACAGTCTATGGCTACACCTTC. Translating gives CASSLSTVYGYTF. The chain links TRBV5-8 to TRBJ1-2; a possible D gene is TRBD1 (5 bases). The CDR3 has 13 residues. Germline V gene sequence: CDR1 SGHTS, CDR2 YDEGEE. The ends were cut back, 4 bases at V and 4 bases at J, with 11 bases in the middle.